This T cell receptor beta chain was sequenced for a study of Ad26.COV2.S vaccination and SARS-CoV-2 variants. Study in general: Ad26.COV2.S shots went into the muscle once or twice, 56 days apart.

The table came from immunoSEQ multiplex PCR; TCRdb's copy has only in-frame clones and leaves some out. Altogether some 270,000 clones are present, approximately 90% being singletons, with the ten largest covering approximately 3%. The V end lost 5 bases, the J end lost 0 bases, and 23 bases lay between the germline ends. Germline loops: CDR1 SGHTA, CDR2 FQGNSA. The CDR3 is made up of 19 amino acids. Of note for this clone: Its antigen is still unknown.

The treatment here: 15 to 20 received Ad26.COV2.S at low or high dose, single or two shots; several received placebo; per-sample allocation not given. Day 63 after the first injection of vaccine or placebo was the sampling time. Boston hosted the donor, who was an adult aged 18-55 years. Study-wide results and limits: Post-vaccination spike-specific CD8+ and CD4+ T cell responses reportedly had substantial breadth. Comparable non-spike TCR breadth was observed in vaccine and placebo recipients.

Sample: peripheral blood, taken in a trial of Ad26.COV2.S vaccine versus placebo. The sequence was obtained from a person aged 18-65 years who received the Ad26.COV2.S COVID-19 vaccine or a placebo. V gene TRBV7-2 combines with J gene TRBJ2-4; D gene unclear. The CDR3 sequence: CASSPSEKQFALAKNIQYF. CDR3 DNA: TGTGCCAGCAGCCCCAGCGAAAAACAGTTCGCTTTAGCCAAAAACATTCAGTACTTC.